Below are 10 T cell receptor beta chains sequenced from a single sample in a study of blood T cell repertoires in COVID-19. Generated by immunoSEQ multiplex PCR, the TCRdb table keeps only in-frame clones and is missing some. Here the sample spans some 45,000 clones, 70% to 90% being singletons. Sequencing was performed on peripheral blood. The receptors stem from a human donor in a cohort sampled during active COVID-19.

The rearrangement joins TRBV3-1 (or the pseudogene TRBV3-2) to TRBJ2-7; the D is unclear. This CDR3 has 13 residues. CDR1 LGHDT and CDR2 YNNKEL come from the germline V gene (reference sequence). V was clipped by 3 bases and J by 0 bases, with 6 bases between them. The CDR3 DNA sequence: TGTGCCAGCAGCCAGGGCAGCTCCTACGAGCAGTACTTC. Translating gives CASSQGSSYEQYF.

This chain connects TRBV5-6 to TRBJ2-1; TRBD1 agrees at 9 bases. The CDR3 loop spans 14 amino acids. V trimming: 2 bases; J trimming: 4 bases; junction bases outside the gene matches: 1. In germline, CDR1 is SGHDT, CDR2 YYEEEE. The CDR3 DNA follows: TGTGCCAGCAGCTTTGGACAGGGGTACAATGAGCAGTTCTTC. It yields the protein CASSFGQGYNEQFF. The full variable domain, its missing parts supplied by reference TRBV5-6 and TRBJ2-1, is DAGVTQSPTHLIKTRGQQVTLRCSPKSGHDTVSWYQQALGQGPQFIFQYYEEEERQRGNFPDRFSGHQFPNYSSELNVNALLLGDSALYLCASSFGQGYNEQFFGPGTRLTVL.

The chain recombines TRBV7-9 with TRBJ1-1; TRBD1 is a possible D gene (5 bases). CDR1 and CDR2 from the germline V gene are SEHNR and FQNEAQ (reference sequence). V was cut by 5 bases and J by 5 bases, with 15 bases left in between. The CDR3 has 14 amino acids. The CDR3: CASSPLEGITEAFF. The CDR3 bases are TGTGCCAGCAGCCCCTTGGAGGGGATAACTGAAGCTTTCTTT.

The rearrangement joins TRBV4-2 to TRBJ1-2; possible D gene TRBD1, 5 bases. The length of the CDR3 is 14 residues. With 3 bases removed from V and 6 bases from J, the gap between germline ends came to 14 bases. Germline V CDR1 and CDR2: LGHNA, YNFKEQ. The CDR3 sequence is CASSQGGIFNGYTF. CDR3 in DNA: TGTGCCAGCAGCCAGGGGGGGATCTTTAATGGCTACACCTTC.

V usage is TRBV7-9 and J usage is TRBJ1-4, with D possibly being TRBD1 (6 bases). Germline V lookup: CDR1 SEHNR, CDR2 FQNEAQ (reference sequence). CDR3 length equals 14 residues. Trimming removed 5 bases at V and 5 bases at J, with 12 bases between. In nucleotides, the CDR3 is TGTGCCAGCAGCCGACAGGTCATGAATGAAAAACTGTTTTTT. Translated, it gives CASSRQVMNEKLFF.

V and J are TRBV5-1 and TRBJ1-4; 7 bases align to TRBD1. The junction had 3 bases not matched to a gene; V was cut back by 3 bases and J by 4 bases. Germline V gene sequence: CDR1 SGHRS, CDR2 YFSETQ. This CDR3 contains 14 residues. CDR3 sequence: CASSYGDSNEKLFF. In nucleotides, the CDR3 is TGCGCCAGCAGCTACGGGGACAGTAATGAAAAACTGTTTTTT. Full variable domain (missing parts from reference TRBV5-1 and TRBJ1-4): KAGVTQTPRYLIKTRGQQVTLSCSPISGHRSVSWYQQTPGQGLQFLFEYFSETQRNKGNFPGRFSGRQFSNSRSEMNVSTLELGDSALYLCASSYGDSNEKLFFGSGTQLSVL.

The chain has TRBV7-9 and TRBJ1-1; a weak D match, TRBD1 (6 bases). Germline V lookup: CDR1 SEHNR, CDR2 FQNEAQ (reference sequence). This CDR3 region has 14 residues. Trimming removed 7 bases at V and 4 bases at J, with 16 bases between. The CDR3 coding sequence is TGTGCCAGCACCTTGGGGGGGCGGGCCACTGAAGCTTTCTTT. Amino acids: CASTLGGRATEAFF.

The chain combines TRBV25-1 with TRBJ1-3, with D unclear. V was cut by 6 bases and J by 0 bases, with 18 bases left in between. Germline CDR1 reads MGHDK; CDR2 reads SYGVNS. The CDR3 is 17 residues long. The CDR3 coding sequence is TGTGCCAGCAGCCCGGGGATGGCCCCCTACTCTGGAAACACCATATATTTT. It is translated as CASSPGMAPYSGNTIYF.

The chain links TRBV11-3 to TRBJ2-2, with 9 bases fitting TRBD2. The germline V gene has CDR1 SGHNT and CDR2 YENEEA. The junction had 11 bases not matched to a gene; V was cut back by 5 bases and J by 1 base. The CDR3 spans 18 residues. The CDR3: CASSPYPLAGENTGELFF. As DNA, the CDR3 is TGTGCCAGCAGCCCCTATCCATTAGCGGGGGAGAACACCGGGGAGCTGTTTTTT. The full variable domain, completed using reference TRBV11-3 and TRBJ2-2, is EAGVVQSPRYKIIEKKQPVAFWCNPISGHNTLYWYLQNLGQGPELLIRYENEEAVDDSQLPKDRFSAERLKGVDSTLKIQPAELGDSAVYLCASSPYPLAGENTGELFFGEGSRLTVL.

The V gene is TRBV4-1, the J gene TRBJ2-5, with D unclear. V lost 1 base to trimming and J lost 5 bases, with 11 bases between them. Germline V gene lookup returns CDR1 MGHRA and CDR2 YSYEKL. The CDR3 consists of 14 residues. The CDR3, as DNA: TGCGCCAGCAGCCAAGGCCCGACTGGGGAGACCCAGTACTTC. It encodes CASSQGPTGETQYF.